A selection of T cell receptor beta chains follows, all from one sample in a study of shared clonotypes between healthy human individuals. Some clones are missing from TCRdb's copy, which holds only in-frame ones; the method was immunoSEQ multiplex PCR. The sample shows 450,000 to 500,000 clones, approximately 84% of them seen only once. The sample was PBMCs. The receptors shown here come from a woman aged 40 to 50 in good health. Some clones in this sample may be carry-over from other donors' samples. The CDR3 runs from the conserved cysteine through the conserved F or W. Fields, in order: J gene, V gene, CDR3 protein.

J: TRBJ1-1
V: TRBV10-3
CDR3: CAISGKGGKAEAFF

J: TRBJ2-3
V: TRBV11-2
CDR3: CASRQSLAGALSDTQYF

J: TRBJ1-4
V: TRBV30
CDR3: CAWSWLGGTNEKLFF

J: TRBJ1-4
V: TRBV6-5
CDR3: CASKKVWNEKLFF

J: TRBJ1-1
V: TRBV9
CDR3: CASSVDAQGANTEAFF

J: TRBJ2-3
V: TRBV5-1
CDR3: CASSMDVSEADTQYF

J: TRBJ2-7
V: TRBV18
CDR3: CASSPPLLGSLGEQYF

J: TRBJ1-2
V: TRBV30
CDR3: CAWSDIQGVGYTF

J: TRBJ2-3
V: TRBV21-1
CDR3: CASSKVSSGRWFGTDTQYF

J: TRBJ2-3
V: TRBV5-1
CDR3: CASSSGLAGLTDTQYF

J: TRBJ1-5
V: TRBV28
CDR3: CASSSIPGQGDQPQHF

J: TRBJ1-6
V: TRBV5-1
CDR3: CASSLGGDNSPLHF

J: TRBJ2-3
V: TRBV7-2
CDR3: CASRYRRARGTDTQYF

J: TRBJ1-3
V: TRBV30
CDR3: CACHHGSGNTTYF

J: TRBJ2-5
V: TRBV7-9
CDR3: CASSLGGAGYPTTQYF

J: TRBJ1-1
V: TRBV7-9
CDR3: CASSYTRNTEAFF

J: TRBJ1-1
V: TRBV6-5
CDR3: CASSQSSWTEAFF

J: TRBJ2-1
V: TRBV18
CDR3: CASSPQPIWGAQFF

J: TRBJ2-2
V: TRBV7-2
CDR3: CASTIRGELFF

J: TRBJ2-7
V: TRBV13
CDR3: CASSLGIWKGLGEQYF

J: TRBJ1-2
V: TRBV6-6
CDR3: CASSYSLDRGAGGYTF

J: TRBJ2-2
V: TRBV9
CDR3: CASSVSGELFF

J: TRBJ2-2
V: TRBV7-2
CDR3: CASSLRQSSGREGTGELFF

J: TRBJ1-1
V: TRBV11-1
CDR3: CASSLRDRATEAFF

J: TRBJ2-5
V: TRBV19
CDR3: CASSSWEDQETQYF

J: TRBJ1-5
V: TRBV19
CDR3: CASSIRIDSNQPQHF

J: NA
V: TRBV27
CDR3: CASSRTSGVSSYNEQFF

J: TRBJ2-5
V: TRBV27
CDR3: CASSFQETQYF

J: TRBJ2-2
V: TRBV5-1
CDR3: CASSPDTGYTGELFF

J: TRBJ2-7
V: TRBV4-3
CDR3: CASSQDPDSPYEQYF

J: TRBJ2-4
V: TRBV28
CDR3: CASSPFPRAGHIQYF

J: TRBJ2-3
V: TRBV7-2
CDR3: CASTPIAGVRADTQYF

J: TRBJ2-2
V: TRBV5-1
CDR3: CASSFGLAGAGELFF

J: TRBJ2-5
V: TRBV9
CDR3: CASSVGPSGSGETQYF

J: TRBJ2-1
V: TRBV29-1
CDR3: CAAREGSYNEQFF

J: TRBJ1-1
V: TRBV9
CDR3: CASSERQGTEAFF